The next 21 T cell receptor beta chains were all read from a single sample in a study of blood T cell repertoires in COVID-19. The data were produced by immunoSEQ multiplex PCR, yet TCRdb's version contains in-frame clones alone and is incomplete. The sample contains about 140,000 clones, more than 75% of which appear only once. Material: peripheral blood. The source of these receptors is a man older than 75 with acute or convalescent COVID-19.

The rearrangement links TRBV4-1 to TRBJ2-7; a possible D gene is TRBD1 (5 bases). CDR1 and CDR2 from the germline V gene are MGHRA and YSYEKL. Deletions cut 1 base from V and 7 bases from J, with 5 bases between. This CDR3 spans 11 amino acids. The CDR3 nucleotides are TGCGCCAGCAGCCAAGGGACAGAGCAGTACTTC. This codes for CASSQGTEQYF.

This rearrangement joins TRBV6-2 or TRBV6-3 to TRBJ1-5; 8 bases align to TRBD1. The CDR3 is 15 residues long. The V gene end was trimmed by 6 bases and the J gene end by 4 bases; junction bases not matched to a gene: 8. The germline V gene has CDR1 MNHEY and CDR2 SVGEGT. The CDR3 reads CASSPPGGGNQPQHF. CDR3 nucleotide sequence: TGTGCCAGCAGCCCCCCAGGGGGCGGGAATCAGCCCCAGCATTTT.

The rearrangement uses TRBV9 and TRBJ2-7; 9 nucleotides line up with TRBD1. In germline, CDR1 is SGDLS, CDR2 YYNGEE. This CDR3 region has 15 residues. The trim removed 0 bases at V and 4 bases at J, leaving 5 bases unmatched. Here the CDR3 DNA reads TGTGCCAGCAGCGTAGGGTGGGGACAGGGATACGAGCAGTACTTC. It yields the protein CASSVGWGQGYEQYF.

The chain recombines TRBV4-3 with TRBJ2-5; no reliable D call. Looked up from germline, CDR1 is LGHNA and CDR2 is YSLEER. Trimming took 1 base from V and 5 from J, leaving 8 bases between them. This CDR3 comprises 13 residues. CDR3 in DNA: TGCGCCAGCAGCCAAGTCGTCGCGGAGACCCAGTACTTC. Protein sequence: CASSQVVAETQYF.

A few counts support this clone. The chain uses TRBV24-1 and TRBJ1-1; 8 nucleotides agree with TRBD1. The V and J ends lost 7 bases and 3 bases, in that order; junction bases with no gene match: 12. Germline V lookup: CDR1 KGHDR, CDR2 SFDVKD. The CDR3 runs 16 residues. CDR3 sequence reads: CATRGITGGRDTEAFF. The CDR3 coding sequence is TGTGCCACCAGGGGGATCACAGGGGGAAGGGACACTGAAGCTTTCTTT.

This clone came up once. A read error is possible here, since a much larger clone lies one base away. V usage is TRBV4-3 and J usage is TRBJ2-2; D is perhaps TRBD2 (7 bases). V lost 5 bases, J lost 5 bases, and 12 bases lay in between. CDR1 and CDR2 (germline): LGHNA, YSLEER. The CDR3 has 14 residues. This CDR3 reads CASSLGGGTGELFF. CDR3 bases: TGCGCCAGCAGCTTGGGAGGGGGAACCGGGGAGCTGTTTTTT.

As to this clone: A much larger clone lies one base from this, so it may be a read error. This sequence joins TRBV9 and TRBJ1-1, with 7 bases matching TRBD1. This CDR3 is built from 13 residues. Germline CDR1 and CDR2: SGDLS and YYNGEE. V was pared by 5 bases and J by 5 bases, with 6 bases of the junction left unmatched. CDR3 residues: CASSLTGWTEAFF. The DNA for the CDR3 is TGTGCCAGCAGTCTGACAGGGTGGACTGAAGCTTTCTTT.

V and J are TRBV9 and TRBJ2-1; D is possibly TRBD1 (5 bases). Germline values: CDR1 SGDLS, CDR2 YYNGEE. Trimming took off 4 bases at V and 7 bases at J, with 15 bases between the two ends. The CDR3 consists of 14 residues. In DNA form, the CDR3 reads TGTGCCAGCAGCCCTCACCCCGACAGTAATGAGCAGTTCTTC. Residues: CASSPHPDSNEQFF. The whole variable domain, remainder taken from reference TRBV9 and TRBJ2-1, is DSGVTQTPKHLITATGQRVTLRCSPRSGDLSVYWYQQSLDQGLQFLIQYYNGEERAKGNILERFSAQQFPDLHSELNLSSLELGDSALYFCASSPHPDSNEQFFGPGTRLTVL.

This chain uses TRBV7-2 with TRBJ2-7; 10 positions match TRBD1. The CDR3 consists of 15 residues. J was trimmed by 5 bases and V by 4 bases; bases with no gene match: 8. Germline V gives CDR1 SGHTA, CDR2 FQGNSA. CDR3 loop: CASSSGVGTGDEQYF. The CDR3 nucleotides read TGTGCCAGCAGCTCCGGTGTAGGGACAGGGGACGAGCAGTACTTC.

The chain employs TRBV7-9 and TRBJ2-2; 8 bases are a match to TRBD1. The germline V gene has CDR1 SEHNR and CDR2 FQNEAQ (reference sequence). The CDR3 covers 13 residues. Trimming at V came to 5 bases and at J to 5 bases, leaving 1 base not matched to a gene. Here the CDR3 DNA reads TGTGCCAGCAGCCGACAGGGGACCGGGGAGCTGTTTTTT. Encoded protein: CASSRQGTGELFF.

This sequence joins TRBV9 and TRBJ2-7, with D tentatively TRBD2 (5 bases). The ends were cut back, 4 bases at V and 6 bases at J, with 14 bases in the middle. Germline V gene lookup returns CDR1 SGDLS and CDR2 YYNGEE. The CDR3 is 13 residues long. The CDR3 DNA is TGTGCCAGCAGCCCCCTGACTACTGGCGAGCAGTACTTC. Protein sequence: CASSPLTTGEQYF.

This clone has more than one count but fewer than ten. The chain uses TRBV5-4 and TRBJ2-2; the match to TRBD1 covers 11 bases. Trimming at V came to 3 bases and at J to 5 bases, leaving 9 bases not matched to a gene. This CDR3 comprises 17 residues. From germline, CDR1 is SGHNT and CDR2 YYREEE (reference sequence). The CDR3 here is CASSSGQGARGTGELFF. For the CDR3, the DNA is TGTGCCAGCAGCTCTGGACAGGGGGCGCGGGGGACCGGGGAGCTGTTTTTT.

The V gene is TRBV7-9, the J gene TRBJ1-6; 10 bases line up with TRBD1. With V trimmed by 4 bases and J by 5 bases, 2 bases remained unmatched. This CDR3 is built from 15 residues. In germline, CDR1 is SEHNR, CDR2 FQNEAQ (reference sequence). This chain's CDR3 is CASSYGTGDNSPLHF. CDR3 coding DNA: TGTGCCAGCAGCTATGGGACAGGGGATAATTCACCCCTCCACTTT.

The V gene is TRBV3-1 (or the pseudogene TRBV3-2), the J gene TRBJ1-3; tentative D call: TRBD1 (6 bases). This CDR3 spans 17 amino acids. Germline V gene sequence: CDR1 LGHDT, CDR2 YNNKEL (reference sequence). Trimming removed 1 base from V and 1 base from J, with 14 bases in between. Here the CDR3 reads CASSQGMGARSGNTIYF. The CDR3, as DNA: TGTGCCAGCAGCCAAGGCATGGGGGCCAGATCTGGAAACACCATATATTTT.

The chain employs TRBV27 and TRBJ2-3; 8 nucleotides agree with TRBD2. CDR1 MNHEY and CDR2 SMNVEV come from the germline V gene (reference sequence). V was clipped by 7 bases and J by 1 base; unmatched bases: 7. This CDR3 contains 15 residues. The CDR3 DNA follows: TGTGCCAGCACCGCACGGGGGGGACGCACAGATACGCAGTATTTT. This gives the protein CASTARGGRTDTQYF.

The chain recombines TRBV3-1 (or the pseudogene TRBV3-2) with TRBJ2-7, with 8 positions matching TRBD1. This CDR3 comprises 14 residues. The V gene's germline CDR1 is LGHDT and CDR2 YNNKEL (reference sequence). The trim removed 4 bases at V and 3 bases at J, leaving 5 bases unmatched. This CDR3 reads CASSLQGAIYEQYF. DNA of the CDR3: TGTGCCAGCAGCCTTCAGGGGGCGATCTACGAGCAGTACTTC.

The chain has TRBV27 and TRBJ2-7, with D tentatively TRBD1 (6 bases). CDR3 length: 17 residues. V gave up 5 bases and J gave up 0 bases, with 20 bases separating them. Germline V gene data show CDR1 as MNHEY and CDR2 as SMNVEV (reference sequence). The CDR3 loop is CASSPSRAQGGSYEQYF. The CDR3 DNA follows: TGTGCCAGCAGTCCCTCGAGGGCCCAAGGGGGCTCCTACGAGCAGTACTTC.

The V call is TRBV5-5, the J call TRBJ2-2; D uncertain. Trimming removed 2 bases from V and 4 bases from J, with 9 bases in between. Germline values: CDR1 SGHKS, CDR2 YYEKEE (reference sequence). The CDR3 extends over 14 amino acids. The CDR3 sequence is CASSLWRGTGELFF. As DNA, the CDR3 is TGTGCCAGCAGCTTATGGAGAGGCACCGGGGAGCTGTTTTTT.

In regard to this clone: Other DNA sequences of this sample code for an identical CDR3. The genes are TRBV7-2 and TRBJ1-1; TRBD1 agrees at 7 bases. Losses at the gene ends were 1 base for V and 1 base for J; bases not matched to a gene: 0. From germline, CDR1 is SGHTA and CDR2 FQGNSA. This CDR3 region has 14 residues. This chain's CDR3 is CASSLGQGNTEAFF. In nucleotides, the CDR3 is TGTGCCAGCAGCTTAGGACAGGGGAACACTGAAGCTTTCTTT.

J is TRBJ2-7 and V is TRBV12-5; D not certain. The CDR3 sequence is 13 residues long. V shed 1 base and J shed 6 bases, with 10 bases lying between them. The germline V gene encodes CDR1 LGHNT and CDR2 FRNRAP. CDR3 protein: CASGLEAGSEQYF. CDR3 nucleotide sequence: TGTGCTAGTGGTTTGGAAGCCGGGTCCGAGCAGTACTTC.

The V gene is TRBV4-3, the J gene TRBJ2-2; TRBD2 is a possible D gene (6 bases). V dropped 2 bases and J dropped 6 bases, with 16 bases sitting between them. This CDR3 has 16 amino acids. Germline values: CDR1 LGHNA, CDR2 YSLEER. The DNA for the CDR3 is TGCGCCAGCAGCCAATTCGGGACTCTCTTTCCCGGGGAGCTGTTTTTT. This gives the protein CASSQFGTLFPGELFF.